This passage covers 18 T cell receptor beta chains from one sample sequenced in a study of read filtering for tumor transcriptome and immune sequencing. This library used roughly 430 ng RNA and molecular barcoded adaptors spanning alpha/delta and beta/gamma chains. TCRdb processed the reads anew with MiXCR; each CDR3 protein has one entry. The sample holds roughly 38,000 distinct CDR3 sequences, around an eighth seen once. The sample was a population of CD138-negative cells sorted from bone marrow. Source of these receptors: a donor aged 40 or older with multiple myeloma.

This clonotype was seen more than once but under ten times. The rearrangement joins TRBV7-2 to TRBJ2-2; TRBD1 matches at 8 bases. The germline gives CDR1 SGHTA, CDR2 FQGNSA. This CDR3 spans 18 amino acids. The V and J ends lost 5 bases and 0 bases, in that order; junction bases with no gene match: 11. Written as DNA, the CDR3 is TGTGCCAGCAGCGCAAGGTCCGGGACAGGTGCGAACACCGGGGAGCTGTTTTTT. It specifies CASSARSGTGANTGELFF. Full variable domain (remainder filled in from reference TRBV7-2 and TRBJ2-2): GAGVSQSPSNKVTEKGKDVELRCDPISGHTALYWYRQSLGQGLEFLIYFQGNSAPDKSGLPSDRFSAERTGGSVSTLTIQRTQQEDSAVYLCASSARSGTGANTGELFFGEGSRLTVL.

This clonotype was seen many times. The V gene is TRBV12-3 or TRBV12-4, the J gene TRBJ2-5; 7 bases are a match to TRBD1. V was pared by 4 bases and J by 4 bases, with 6 bases of the junction left unmatched. The CDR3 length is 14 residues. This CDR3 is CASSSKTGTETQYF. CDR3 bases: TGTGCCAGCAGTTCAAAGACAGGGACAGAGACCCAGTACTTC.

This clonotype was counted at least ten times. V is TRBV7-9 and J is TRBJ2-3; TRBD2 agrees at 8 bases. After removal of 4 bases from V and 0 bases from J, the junction contained 6 bases not matched to a gene. The CDR3 has 16 residues. Germline loops: CDR1 SEHNR, CDR2 FQNEAQ (reference sequence). DNA of the CDR3: TGTGCCAGCAGCTCCGGACTAGCTGATAGCACAGATACGCAGTATTTT. This encodes CASSSGLADSTDTQYF. Full variable domain (remainder filled in from reference TRBV7-9 and TRBJ2-3): DTGVSQNPRHKITKRGQNVTFRCDPISEHNRLYWYRQTLGQGPEFLTYFQNEAQLEKSRLLSDRFSAERPKGSFSTLEIQRTEQGDSAMYLCASSSGLADSTDTQYFGPGTRLTVL.

Remarks on this clonotype: An end of the junction does not agree with germline; a read error may underlie this. The rearrangement joins TRBV18 to TRBJ1-5; D might be TRBD1 (5 bases). This CDR3 has 17 amino acids. Germline V gene data show CDR1 as KGHSH and CDR2 as LQKENI. Here the CDR3 reads CASSPTGDLYSNQPRHF. The CDR3 bases are TGTGCCAGCTCGCCTACCGGGGACCTCTATAGTAATCAGCCCCGGCATTTT.

This clonotype appeared many times. The genes are TRBV18 and TRBJ2-6; D uncertain. Germline V gives CDR1 KGHSH, CDR2 LQKENI. The CDR3 covers 14 residues. Trimming cost V 4 bases and J 2 bases, with 6 bases left between them. The CDR3 sequence is CASSRLPGANVLTF. CDR3 bases: TGTGCCAGCTCACGTTTACCTGGGGCCAACGTCCTGACTTTC.

A remark on this clonotype: A far bigger clonotype differs at one base, so this is likely a read error. This sequence joins TRBV14 and TRBJ2-1, with 7 bases lining up with TRBD1. Germline-derived CDR1 and CDR2 are SGHDN and FVKESK. There are 15 residues in the CDR3. J was trimmed by 4 bases and V by 7 bases; bases with no gene match: 10. CDR3 bases: TGTGCCAGCAACCCCCGGACAGGTCCTTACAATGAGCAGTTCTTC. Amino acids: CASNPRTGPYNEQFF.

This clonotype was recorded many times. This chain connects TRBV19 to TRBJ2-1; TRBD2 matches at 8 bases. With 6 bases clipped from V and 3 bases from J, the junction kept 4 bases outside the gene matches. The CDR3 contains 14 residues. Germline V gene lookup returns CDR1 LNHDA and CDR2 SQIVND (reference sequence). The CDR3 DNA sequence: TGTGCCAGTAGCCCGGGACTAGGCTACAATGAGCAGTTCTTC. Its protein product is CASSPGLGYNEQFF.

This clonotype was picked up many times. In this CDR3 the conserved last residue, phenylalanine or tryptophan, is missing, so a read error is likely. The rearrangement uses TRBV4-3 and TRBJ2-3; 8 bases match TRBD2. Germline V gene data show CDR1 as LGHNA and CDR2 as YSLEER. This CDR3 has 16 amino acids. Trimming cost V 1 base and J 2 bases; bases outside gene matches: 5. CDR3 protein: CASSQAAAGDTDTQYL. DNA of the CDR3: TGCGCCAGCAGCCAAGCGGCAGCGGGAGACACAGATACGCAGTATCTT.

The sample holds many counts of this clonotype. The CDR3 nucleotides read TGTGCCAGCAGTCTCGGCCTCGAGCAGTACTTC. Protein: CASSLGLEQYF. This chain uses TRBV28 with TRBJ2-7; no clear D. V dropped 5 bases and J dropped 6 bases, with 8 bases sitting between them. This CDR3 spans 11 amino acids. Germline-derived CDR1 and CDR2 are MDHEN and SYDVKM.

This clonotype was recorded many times. V is TRBV9 and J is TRBJ2-7; maybe TRBD2 (5 bases). Germline V gene lookup returns CDR1 SGDLS and CDR2 YYNGEE. The CDR3 has 10 amino acids. CDR3 region: CGGGIVEQYF. The CDR3 DNA is TGTGGAGGAGGCATCGTCGAGCAGTACTTC. Drawing the rest from reference TRBV9 and TRBJ2-7, the complete variable domain is DSGVTQTPKHLITATGQRVTLRCSPRSGDLSVYWYQQSLDQGLQFLIQYYNGEERAKGNILERFSAQQFPDLHSELNLSSLELGDSALYFCGGGIVEQYFGPGTRLTVT.

This clonotype was seen ten or more times. The chain uses TRBV29-1 and TRBJ2-5, with 8 bases lining up with TRBD2. Germline CDR1 reads SQVTM; CDR2 reads ANQGSEA. Trimming cost V 4 bases and J 1 base; bases outside gene matches: 8. CDR3 length: 15 residues. The CDR3 DNA follows: TGCAGCGTTGGACCCATAGCGGGACCCCAAGAGACCCAGTACTTC. It specifies CSVGPIAGPQETQYF.

Comments on this clonotype: This is likely an artifact of a read error, given a far larger clone one base away. This rearrangement joins TRBV7-3 to TRBJ2-1, with D perhaps TRBD2 (6 bases). There are 14 residues in the CDR3. Germline V CDR1 and CDR2: SGHTA, FQGTGA. The CDR3, as DNA: TGTGCCAGCAGCTTAAGACGGGAGCTCAATGAGCAGCTCTTC. This gives the protein CASSLRRELNEQLF.

This clonotype occurred many times. This sequence joins TRBV5-4 and TRBJ2-7, with D perhaps given as TRBD1 or TRBD2 (5 bases each). Trimming cost V 4 bases and J 4 bases, with 18 bases left between them. There are 15 residues in the CDR3. The V gene's germline CDR1 is SGHNT and CDR2 YYREEE (reference sequence). DNA of the CDR3: TGTGCCAGCAGCCAGGACCAGGGACCCGCATACGAGCAGTACTTC. Residues: CASSQDQGPAYEQYF.

This clonotype has a count of ten or more. The chain carries TRBV7-9 and TRBJ2-7; weak D call: TRBD2 (6 bases). The germline gives CDR1 SEHNR, CDR2 FQNEAQ (reference sequence). CDR3 length equals 15 residues. V shed 1 base and J shed 3 bases, with 13 bases lying between them. The CDR3 spells CASSLGGDLNYEQYF. The CDR3, as DNA: TGTGCCAGCAGCTTAGGGGGGGACCTAAACTACGAGCAGTACTTC.

This clonotype was recorded many times. The chain links TRBV10-1 to TRBJ2-5; possible D gene TRBD1, 6 bases. The V gene's germline CDR1 is WNHNN and CDR2 SYGVQD (reference sequence). The CDR3 extends over 13 amino acids. V gave up 6 bases and J gave up 5 bases, with 13 bases separating them. Here the CDR3 reads CASSHRVGETQYF. DNA of the CDR3: TGCGCCAGCAGCCACAGGGTAGGGGAGACCCAGTACTTC.

This clonotype was detected many times. V usage is TRBV20-1 and J usage is TRBJ2-7, with TRBD1 matching 7 bases. The junction had 7 bases not matched to a gene; V was cut back by 6 bases and J by 2 bases. This CDR3 has 13 amino acids. Germline lookup yields CDR1 DFQATT and CDR2 SNEGSKA (reference sequence). The CDR3 DNA reads TGCAGTGCCCTAGGGACAGTTGCCTACGAGCAGTACTTC. Amino acids: CSALGTVAYEQYF.

Many counts were recorded for this clonotype. This sequence joins TRBV20-1 and TRBJ2-5; 7 bases line up with TRBD1. This CDR3 is built from 13 residues. Germline V CDR1 and CDR2: DFQATT, SNEGSKA (reference sequence). After removal of 7 bases from V and 0 bases from J, the junction contained 5 bases not matched to a gene. The CDR3 region has the DNA TGCAGTGGTAGGGACAGCCACCAAGAGACCCAGTACTTC. This encodes CSGRDSHQETQYF.

This chain uses TRBV2 with TRBJ1-5; D is uncertain. Between the trimmed V and J ends, which lost 7 bases and 0 bases, there was a span of 4 bases. The CDR3 contains 12 residues. Germline values: CDR1 SNHLY, CDR2 FYNNEI. The CDR3 DNA reads as TGTGCCAGCACCCTTAGCAATCAGCCCCAGCATTTT. Its protein is CASTLSNQPQHF.